This T cell receptor beta chain was observed in a study of cytomegalovirus exposure and HLA in healthy donors. Turning to this clone: What it binds is unknown.

13 Jbeta primers and 60 Vbeta primers were used for the PCR. Repertoires were generated with immunoSEQ multiplex PCR, while TCRdb's copy carries only in-frame clones and drops some. The sample has about 160,000 clones, about 68% seen once. The V end was cut by 2 bases, the J end by 4 bases, with 26 bases between. This CDR3 comprises 20 residues. Germline loops: CDR1 LGHNT, CDR2 FRNRAP. Study-level findings and limits: Follow-up analysis found HLA locus-dependent TCR association rates, highest for DRB1 and lowest for HLA-C. The study recorded 150 to 200 TCR beta chains that were cytomegalovirus-associated.

V is TRBV12-5 and J is TRBJ2-2; D perhaps matches TRBD1 (6 bases). Specimen: PBMCs. This TCR derives from a female donor in good health and CMV-seronegative. CDR3 sequence: CASGLSHKWQGHGVTGELFF. DNA of the CDR3: TGTGCTAGTGGTTTGTCACATAAGTGGCAGGGACACGGGGTCACCGGGGAGCTGTTTTTT.